Listed here is a single T cell receptor (beta chain). The sample is drawn from a study of blood T cell repertoires in COVID-19. TCRdb keeps only in-frame clones here, not all; method: immunoSEQ multiplex PCR. The table records some 320,000 clones, 70% to 90% of them present only once. CDR3 size: 13 residues. In germline, CDR1 is SGHNT, CDR2 YENEEA. V dropped 4 bases and J dropped 7 bases, with 11 bases sitting between them. This TCR was recovered from a woman younger than 45 who had recovered from COVID-19. The rearrangement joins TRBV11-3 to TRBJ2-1; maybe TRBD1 (5 bases). Sample: peripheral blood. The CDR3 protein is CASSSPGQNEQFF. As DNA, the CDR3 is TGTGCCAGCAGCTCCCCCGGACAAAATGAGCAGTTCTTC.